The next 23 T cell receptor beta chains were all read from a single sample in a study of cytomegalovirus exposure and HLA in healthy donors. Primers for the PCR totalled 60 Vbeta and 13 Jbeta. Assay used: immunoSEQ multiplex PCR; TCRdb lists only in-frame clones, some missing. The profile shows approximately 110,000 clones, approximately 70% of them singletons. Sequenced sample: PBMCs. The receptors were gathered from a man aged 30 to 45 in good health and CMV-seropositive.

A few counts support this clone. V usage is TRBV5-1 and J usage is TRBJ2-7, with TRBD2 as a possible D gene (5 bases). CDR1 is SGHRS and CDR2 is YFSETQ in the germline V gene. V was pared by 0 bases and J by 3 bases, with 13 bases between. The CDR3 spans 15 residues. The CDR3 is CASSLARAGFYEQYV. CDR3 DNA: TGCGCCAGCAGCTTGGCGAGGGCAGGCTTCTACGAGCAGTACGTC.

The CDR3 DNA sequence: TGTGCCAGCATCCCGACAGGGGGTAACCCCAATGAGCAGTTCTTC. Translating it yields CASIPTGGNPNEQFF. V and J are TRBV2 and TRBJ2-1; 9 nucleotides match TRBD1. The germline gives CDR1 SNHLY, CDR2 FYNNEI. This CDR3 region has 15 residues. After removal of 7 bases from V and 6 bases from J, the junction contained 10 bases not matched to a gene. Using reference TRBV2 and TRBJ2-1 for the parts outside the CDR3, the full variable domain is EPEVTQTPSHQVTQMGQEVILRCVPISNHLYFYWYRQILGQKVEFLVSFYNNEISEKSEIFDDQFSVERPDGSNFTLKIRSTKLEDSAMYFCASIPTGGNPNEQFFGPGTRLTVL.

This rearrangement joins TRBV5-1 to TRBJ2-5; perhaps TRBD1 as D (6 bases). Germline CDR1 is SGHRS and CDR2 is YFSETQ. V lost 2 bases to trimming and J lost 2 bases, with 10 bases between them. The CDR3 runs to 14 residues. The CDR3 is CASSFGTSQETQYF. The CDR3 region has the DNA TGCGCCAGCAGCTTTGGGACATCTCAAGAGACCCAGTACTTC. The whole variable domain, remainder taken from reference TRBV5-1 and TRBJ2-5, is KAGVTQTPRYLIKTRGQQVTLSCSPISGHRSVSWYQQTPGQGLQFLFEYFSETQRNKGNFPGRFSGRQFSNSRSEMNVSTLELGDSALYLCASSFGTSQETQYFGPGTRLLVL.

The chain has TRBV2 and TRBJ1-6; D is unclear. The germline V and J ends were trimmed by 4 bases and 5 bases, with 12 bases remaining between them. The CDR3 runs 15 residues. CDR1 and CDR2 (germline): SNHLY, FYNNEI. CDR3 in amino acids: CASSGGSFNNSPLHF. As DNA, the CDR3 is TGTGCCAGCAGTGGCGGCAGCTTTAATAATTCACCCCTCCACTTT.

The CDR3 sequence is CASSDPLTRGPGGELFF. For the CDR3, the DNA is TGTGCCAGCAGTGACCCCCTCACGAGGGGGCCGGGGGGGGAGCTGTTTTTT. This chain connects TRBV2 to TRBJ2-2; the match to TRBD1 covers 7 bases. V shed 3 bases and J 8 bases; nucleotides not matched to a gene: 15. The CDR3 has 17 amino acids. Germline V gives CDR1 SNHLY, CDR2 FYNNEI.

CDR3 bases: TGTGCCAGCACTGGACTAGCGGGGGCCGATACGCAGTATTTT. Encoded protein: CASTGLAGADTQYF. This chain joins TRBV6-5 and TRBJ2-3, with TRBD2 matching 13 bases. The length of the CDR3 is 14 residues. CDR1 MNHEY and CDR2 SVGAGI come from the germline V gene. The trim removed 7 bases at V and 6 bases at J, leaving 4 bases unmatched.

As for this clone: Since the CDR3 does not end with the conserved phenylalanine or tryptophan, this likely comes from a read error. The V gene is TRBV19, the J gene TRBJ2-7; a weak D match, TRBD1 (5 bases). The V and J ends lost 5 bases and 0 bases respectively, with 17 bases between them. The germline V gene encodes CDR1 LNHDA and CDR2 SQIVND (reference sequence). This CDR3 comprises 16 residues. The chain's CDR3 is CASSPSTDLSSYEQYL. The CDR3 coding sequence is TGTGCCAGTAGTCCCTCGACAGACCTAAGCTCCTACGAGCAGTACCTC.

This clone was seen a few times. This chain uses TRBV9 with TRBJ2-5; 7 bases match TRBD2. The CDR3 sequence is 15 residues long. Germline CDR1 SGDLS, CDR2 YYNGEE. The J segment lost 5 bases and the V segment lost 2 bases, leaving 9 bases of the junction unmatched. The CDR3 here is CASSVGGRAAETQYF. The CDR3 DNA reads as TGTGCCAGCAGCGTTGGTGGGAGGGCCGCGGAGACCCAGTACTTC.

On this clone: Other DNA sequences in the sample encode the same CDR3. The chain couples TRBV7-6 to TRBJ1-1; tentatively, D is TRBD1 (5 bases). V lost 7 bases and J 2 bases, leaving 14 bases between the germline ends. This CDR3 is 14 amino acids long. Germline V lookup: CDR1 SGHVS, CDR2 FNYEAQ. CDR3 region: CASTAGGGNTEAFF. CDR3 sequence (DNA): TGTGCCAGCACCGCCGGGGGGGGTAACACTGAAGCTTTCTTT.

The chain joins TRBV15 to TRBJ1-2; D is perhaps TRBD1 (6 bases). V shed 3 bases and J shed 3 bases, with 14 bases lying between them. The CDR3 spans 15 residues. Germline loops: CDR1 LNHNV, CDR2 YYDKDF (reference sequence). The CDR3 reads CATSSPARGDYGYTF. CDR3 bases: TGTGCCACCAGCAGCCCGGCCAGGGGCGACTATGGCTACACCTTC.

V and J are TRBV18 and TRBJ1-6; D might be TRBD1 (5 bases). Trimming took 0 bases from V and 6 from J, leaving 9 bases between them. Germline loops: CDR1 KGHSH, CDR2 LQKENI. The length of the CDR3 is 15 residues. The CDR3 reads CASSPPTGGNSPLHF. CDR3 sequence (DNA): TGTGCCAGCTCACCACCTACGGGGGGTAATTCACCCCTCCACTTT.

The rearrangement joins TRBV5-4 to TRBJ1-4; 7 bases align to TRBD1. V was pared by 4 bases and J by 2 bases, with 5 bases of the junction left unmatched. CDR3 length equals 15 residues. The V gene's germline CDR1 is SGHNT and CDR2 YYREEE (reference sequence). The CDR3, as DNA: TGTGCCAGCAGCAATAACAGGGGCACTAATGAAAAACTGTTTTTT. Amino acids: CASSNNRGTNEKLFF.

The V call is TRBV7-8, the J call TRBJ1-2; 9 nucleotides agree with TRBD1. The trim removed 5 bases at V and 5 bases at J, leaving 9 bases unmatched. CDR1 is SGHVS, CDR2 FQNEAQ, per germline. The CDR3 length is 15 residues. The CDR3, as DNA: TGTGCCAGCAGCCTAAGGGGACAGGGCCTATATGGCTACACCTTC. Residues: CASSLRGQGLYGYTF.

The J gene is TRBJ1-2, the V gene TRBV7-2; 11 bases are a match to TRBD1. The CDR3 is 14 amino acids. Per germline, CDR1 SGHTA and CDR2 FQGNSA. Unmatched junction bases numbered 2, after V lost 3 bases and J lost 5 bases. The CDR3 protein is CASSFGQGAYGYTF. The CDR3 bases are TGTGCCAGCAGCTTTGGACAGGGGGCTTATGGCTACACCTTC.

The CDR3 reads CASSEPGRETQYF. CDR3 DNA: TGTGCCAGCAGTGAGCCGGGTCGGGAGACCCAGTACTTC. The rearrangement links TRBV2 to TRBJ2-5, with D unclear. The CDR3 length is 13 residues. Trimming took 3 bases from V and 5 from J, leaving 10 bases between them. From germline, CDR1 is SNHLY and CDR2 FYNNEI.

The gene calls are TRBV13 and TRBJ2-7; weak D call: TRBD2 (6 bases). This CDR3 contains 14 residues. Germline values: CDR1 PRHDT, CDR2 FYEKMQ (reference sequence). The germline V and J ends were trimmed by 6 bases and 0 bases, with 12 bases remaining between them. The CDR3 DNA is TGTGCCAGCAGGGAGGGTAGGAGCTCCTACGAGCAGTACGTC. As protein: CASREGRSSYEQYV.

The rearrangement uses TRBV29-1 and TRBJ1-2; D gene uncertain. Trimming stripped 6 bases from V and 4 bases from J, with 15 bases between. Germline V gives CDR1 SQVTM, CDR2 ANQGSEA. The CDR3 covers 13 residues. CDR3 nucleotide sequence: TGCAGCGTCCCAAGCAAGGACTCCTATGGCTACACCTTC. Amino acid sequence: CSVPSKDSYGYTF. The full variable domain, completed using reference TRBV29-1 and TRBJ1-2, is SAVISQKPSRDICQRGTSLTIQCQVDSQVTMMFWYRQQPGQSLTLIATANQGSEATYESGFVIDKFPISRPNLTFSTLTVSNMSPEDSSIYLCSVPSKDSYGYTFGSGTRLTVV.

This clone was seen a handful of times. The V call is TRBV6-1, the J call TRBJ2-1; D is undetermined. This CDR3 is 15 amino acids long. Between the trimmed V and J ends, which lost 9 bases and 0 bases, there was a span of 15 bases. Germline CDR1 MNHNS, CDR2 SASEGT. CDR3 loop: CASQTSWSSYNEQFF. In DNA form, the CDR3 reads TGTGCCAGTCAGACTTCTTGGAGCTCCTACAATGAGCAGTTCTTC.

This clone was seen more than once but under ten times. V and J are TRBV9 and TRBJ1-3, with a weak D call TRBD1 (5 bases). V lost 2 bases to trimming and J lost 4 bases, with 13 bases between them. This CDR3 has 15 amino acids. Germline V CDR1 and CDR2: SGDLS, YYNGEE. CDR3 nucleotides: TGTGCCAGCAGCGTTGGGGCAGCAGCGGGAAACACCATATATTTT. It yields the protein CASSVGAAAGNTIYF. Complete variable domain (other parts from reference TRBV9 and TRBJ1-3): DSGVTQTPKHLITATGQRVTLRCSPRSGDLSVYWYQQSLDQGLQFLIQYYNGEERAKGNILERFSAQQFPDLHSELNLSSLELGDSALYFCASSVGAAAGNTIYFGEGSWLTVV.

J is TRBJ2-5 and V is TRBV4-1, with TRBD2 as a possible D gene (6 bases). The V gene's germline CDR1 is MGHRA and CDR2 YSYEKL. With 0 bases removed from V and 2 bases from J, the gap between germline ends came to 13 bases. CDR3 size: 16 residues. The CDR3 DNA follows: TGCGCCAGCAGCCAAGATGAATTCAGCGGGCAAGAGACCCAGTACTTC. Its translation: CASSQDEFSGQETQYF.

The chain employs TRBV2 and TRBJ1-1; 9 bases fit TRBD1. The CDR3 totals 15 residues. CDR1 SNHLY and CDR2 FYNNEI come from the germline V gene. The trim removed 4 bases at V and 0 bases at J, leaving 3 bases unmatched. For the CDR3, the DNA is TGTGCCAGCAGTGGGACAGGGGACATGAACACTGAAGCTTTCTTT. Its translation is CASSGTGDMNTEAFF.

The gene calls are TRBV7-6 and TRBJ2-5, with 7 bases matching TRBD2. The CDR3 loop spans 15 amino acids. The ends lost 4 bases at V and 4 bases at J; junction bases unmatched: 9. Germline CDR1 SGHVS, CDR2 FNYEAQ. CDR3 DNA sequence: TGTGCCAGCAGCTCGAGGGGAGGGGAGGCAGAGACCCAGTACTTC. This sequence encodes CASSSRGGEAETQYF.

The V gene is TRBV2, the J gene TRBJ2-1, with D tentatively TRBD2 (5 bases). Germline assignment: CDR1 SNHLY and CDR2 FYNNEI. V lost 9 bases to trimming and J lost 9 bases, with 12 bases between them. This CDR3 region has 11 residues. The CDR3 here is CASRTGIEQFF. The CDR3 bases are TGTGCCAGTCGGACGGGGATTGAGCAGTTCTTC. Drawing the rest from reference TRBV2 and TRBJ2-1, the complete variable domain is EPEVTQTPSHQVTQMGQEVILRCVPISNHLYFYWYRQILGQKVEFLVSFYNNEISEKSEIFDDQFSVERPDGSNFTLKIRSTKLEDSAMYFCASRTGIEQFFGPGTRLTVL.